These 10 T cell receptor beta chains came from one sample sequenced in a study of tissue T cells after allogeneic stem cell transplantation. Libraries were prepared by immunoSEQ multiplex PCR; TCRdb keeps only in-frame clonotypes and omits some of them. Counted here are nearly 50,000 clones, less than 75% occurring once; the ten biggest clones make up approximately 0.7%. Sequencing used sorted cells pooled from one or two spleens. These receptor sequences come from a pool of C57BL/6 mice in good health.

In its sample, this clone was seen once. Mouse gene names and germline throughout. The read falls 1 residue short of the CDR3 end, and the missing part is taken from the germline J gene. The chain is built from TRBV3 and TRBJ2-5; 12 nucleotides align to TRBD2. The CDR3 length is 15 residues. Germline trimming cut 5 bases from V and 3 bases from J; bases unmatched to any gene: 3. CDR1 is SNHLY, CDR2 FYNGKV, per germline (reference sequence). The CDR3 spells CASSQGTGGQDTQYF. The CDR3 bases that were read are TGTGCCAGCAGCCAGGGGACTGGGGGGCAAGACACCCAGTAC.

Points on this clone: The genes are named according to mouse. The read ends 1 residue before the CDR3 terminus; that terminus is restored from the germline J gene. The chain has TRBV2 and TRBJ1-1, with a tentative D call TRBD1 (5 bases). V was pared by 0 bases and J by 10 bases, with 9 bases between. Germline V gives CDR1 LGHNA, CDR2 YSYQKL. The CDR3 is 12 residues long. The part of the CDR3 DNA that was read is TGTGCCAGCAGCCAAGAATCCAGGGCAGTCTTC. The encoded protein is CASSQESRAVF. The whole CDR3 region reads CASSQESRAVFF. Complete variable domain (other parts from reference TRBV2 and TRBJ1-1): DPKIIQKPKYLVAVTGSEKILICEQYLGHNAMYWYRQSAKKPLEFMFSYSYQKLMDNQTASSRFQPQSSKKNHLDLQITALKPDDSATYFCASSQESRAVFFGKGTRLTVV.

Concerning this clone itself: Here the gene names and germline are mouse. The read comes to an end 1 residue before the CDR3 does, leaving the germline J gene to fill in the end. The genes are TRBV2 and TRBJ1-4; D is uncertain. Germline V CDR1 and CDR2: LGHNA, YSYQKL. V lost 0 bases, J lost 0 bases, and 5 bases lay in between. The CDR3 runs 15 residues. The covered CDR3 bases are TGTGCCAGCAGCCAAGAAAGGATTTCCAACGAAAGATTATTT. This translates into CASSQERISNERLF. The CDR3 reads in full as CASSQERISNERLFF.

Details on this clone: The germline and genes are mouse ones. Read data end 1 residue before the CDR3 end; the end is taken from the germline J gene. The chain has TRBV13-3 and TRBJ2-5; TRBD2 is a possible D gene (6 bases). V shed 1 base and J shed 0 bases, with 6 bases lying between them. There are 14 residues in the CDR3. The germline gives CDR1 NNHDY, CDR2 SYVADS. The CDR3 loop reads CASSDLGNQDTQYF. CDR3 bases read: TGTGCCAGCAGTGATCTGGGGAACCAAGACACCCAGTAC.

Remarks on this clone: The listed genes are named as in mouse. Partial CDR3 DNA: TGTGCCAGCAGCCAAGATGGACTCGGGGGGCCTACAGAAACGCTGTAT. This codes for CASSQDGLGGPTETLY. The entire CDR3 reads CASSQDGLGGPTETLYF. The chain employs TRBV2 and TRBJ2-3; weak D call: TRBD2 (7 bases). The CDR3 end lies 1 residue beyond the end of the read and is filled in from the germline J gene. The V gene's germline CDR1 is LGHNA and CDR2 YSYQKL. V lost 0 bases and J lost 4, with 17 bases in between. This CDR3 has 17 amino acids.

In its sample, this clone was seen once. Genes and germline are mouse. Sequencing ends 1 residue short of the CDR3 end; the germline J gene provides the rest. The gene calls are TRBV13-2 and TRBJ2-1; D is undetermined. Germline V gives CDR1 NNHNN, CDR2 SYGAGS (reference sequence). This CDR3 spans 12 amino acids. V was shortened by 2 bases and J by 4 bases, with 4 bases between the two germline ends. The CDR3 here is CASGDRYAEQFF. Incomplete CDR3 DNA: TGTGCCAGCGGTGACAGGTATGCTGAGCAGTTC.

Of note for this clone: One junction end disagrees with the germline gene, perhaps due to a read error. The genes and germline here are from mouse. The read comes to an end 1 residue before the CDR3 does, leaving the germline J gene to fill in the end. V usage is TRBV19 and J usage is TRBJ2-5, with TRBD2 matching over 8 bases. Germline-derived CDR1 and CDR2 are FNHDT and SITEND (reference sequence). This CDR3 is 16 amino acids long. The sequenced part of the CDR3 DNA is TGTGCCGGCAGTATAGGGGGGGGCGCCAGCCAAGACACCCAGTAC. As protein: CAGSIGGGASQDTQY. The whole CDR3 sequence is CAGSIGGGASQDTQYF. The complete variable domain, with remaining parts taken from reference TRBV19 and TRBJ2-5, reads GGIITQTPKFLIGQEGQKLTLKCQQNFNHDTMYWYRQDSGKGLRLIYYSITENDLQKGDLSEGYDASREKKSSFSLTVTSAQKNEMAVFLCAGSIGGGASQDTQYFGPGTRLLVL.

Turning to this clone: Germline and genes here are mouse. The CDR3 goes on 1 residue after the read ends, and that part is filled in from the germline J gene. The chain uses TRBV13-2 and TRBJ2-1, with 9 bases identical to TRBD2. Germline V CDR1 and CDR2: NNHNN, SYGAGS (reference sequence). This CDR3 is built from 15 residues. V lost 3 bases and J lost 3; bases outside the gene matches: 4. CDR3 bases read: TGTGCCAGCGGTGGGCTCTGGGGGGGCTATGCTGAGCAGTTC. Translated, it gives CASGGLWGGYAEQF. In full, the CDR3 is CASGGLWGGYAEQFF.

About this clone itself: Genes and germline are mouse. The CDR3 spells CASSWDRTTEVFF. The CDR3 bases that were read are TGTGCCAGCAGCTGGGACAGGACCACAGAAGTCTTC. The rearrangement links TRBV4 to TRBJ1-1; 8 bases line up with TRBD1. Sequencing ends 1 residue short of the CDR3 end; the germline J gene provides the rest. The CDR3 is 13 residues long. V was clipped by 4 bases and J by 4 bases; unmatched bases: 2. Per germline, CDR1 LGHDT and CDR2 YNNKQL (reference sequence).

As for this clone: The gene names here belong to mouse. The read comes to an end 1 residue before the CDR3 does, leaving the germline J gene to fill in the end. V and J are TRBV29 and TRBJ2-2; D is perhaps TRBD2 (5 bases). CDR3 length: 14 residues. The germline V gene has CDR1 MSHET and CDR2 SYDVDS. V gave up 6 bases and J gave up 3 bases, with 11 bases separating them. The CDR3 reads CASSLRTYTGQLYF. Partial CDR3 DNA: TGTGCTAGCAGCCTCCGGACTTACACCGGGCAGCTCTAC.